This T cell receptor (beta chain) was found in a study of blood T cell repertoires in COVID-19. V shed 5 bases and J 6 bases; nucleotides not matched to a gene: 7. Germline V gene lookup returns CDR1 SNHLY and CDR2 FYNNEI. The CDR3 has 13 amino acids. This clone was seen a few times. Method: immunoSEQ multiplex PCR; TCRdb's copy keeps in-frame clones and lacks some. This table holds under 13,000 clones, roughly 80% found once. Sequencing input: peripheral blood. The sequence was collected from a human donor in a cohort sampled during active COVID-19. The V and J genes are TRBV2 and TRBJ2-7; 7 positions agree with TRBD1. CDR3 sequence: CASSRTGDGEQYF. CDR3 DNA sequence: TGTGCCAGCAGTCGAACAGGGGATGGCGAGCAGTACTTC. The whole variable domain, remainder taken from reference TRBV2 and TRBJ2-7, is EPEVTQTPSHQVTQMGQEVILRCVPISNHLYFYWYRQILGQKVEFLVSFYNNEISEKSEIFDDQFSVERPDGSNFTLKIRSTKLEDSAMYFCASSRTGDGEQYFGPGTRLTVT.